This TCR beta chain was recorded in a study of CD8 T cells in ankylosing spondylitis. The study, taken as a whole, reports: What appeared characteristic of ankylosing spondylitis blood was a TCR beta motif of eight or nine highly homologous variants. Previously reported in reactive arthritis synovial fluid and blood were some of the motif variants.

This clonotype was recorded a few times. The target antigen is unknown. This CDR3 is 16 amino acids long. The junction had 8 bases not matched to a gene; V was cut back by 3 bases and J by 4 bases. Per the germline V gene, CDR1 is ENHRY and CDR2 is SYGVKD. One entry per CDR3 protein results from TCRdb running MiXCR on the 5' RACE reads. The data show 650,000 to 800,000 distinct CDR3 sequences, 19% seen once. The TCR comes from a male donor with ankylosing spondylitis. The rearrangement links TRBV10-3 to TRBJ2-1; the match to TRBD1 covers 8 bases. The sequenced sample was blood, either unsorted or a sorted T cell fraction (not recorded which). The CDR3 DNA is TGTGCCATCAGTGAACTCGACGGGACAGGTTACAATGAGCAGTTCTTC. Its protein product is CAISELDGTGYNEQFF.